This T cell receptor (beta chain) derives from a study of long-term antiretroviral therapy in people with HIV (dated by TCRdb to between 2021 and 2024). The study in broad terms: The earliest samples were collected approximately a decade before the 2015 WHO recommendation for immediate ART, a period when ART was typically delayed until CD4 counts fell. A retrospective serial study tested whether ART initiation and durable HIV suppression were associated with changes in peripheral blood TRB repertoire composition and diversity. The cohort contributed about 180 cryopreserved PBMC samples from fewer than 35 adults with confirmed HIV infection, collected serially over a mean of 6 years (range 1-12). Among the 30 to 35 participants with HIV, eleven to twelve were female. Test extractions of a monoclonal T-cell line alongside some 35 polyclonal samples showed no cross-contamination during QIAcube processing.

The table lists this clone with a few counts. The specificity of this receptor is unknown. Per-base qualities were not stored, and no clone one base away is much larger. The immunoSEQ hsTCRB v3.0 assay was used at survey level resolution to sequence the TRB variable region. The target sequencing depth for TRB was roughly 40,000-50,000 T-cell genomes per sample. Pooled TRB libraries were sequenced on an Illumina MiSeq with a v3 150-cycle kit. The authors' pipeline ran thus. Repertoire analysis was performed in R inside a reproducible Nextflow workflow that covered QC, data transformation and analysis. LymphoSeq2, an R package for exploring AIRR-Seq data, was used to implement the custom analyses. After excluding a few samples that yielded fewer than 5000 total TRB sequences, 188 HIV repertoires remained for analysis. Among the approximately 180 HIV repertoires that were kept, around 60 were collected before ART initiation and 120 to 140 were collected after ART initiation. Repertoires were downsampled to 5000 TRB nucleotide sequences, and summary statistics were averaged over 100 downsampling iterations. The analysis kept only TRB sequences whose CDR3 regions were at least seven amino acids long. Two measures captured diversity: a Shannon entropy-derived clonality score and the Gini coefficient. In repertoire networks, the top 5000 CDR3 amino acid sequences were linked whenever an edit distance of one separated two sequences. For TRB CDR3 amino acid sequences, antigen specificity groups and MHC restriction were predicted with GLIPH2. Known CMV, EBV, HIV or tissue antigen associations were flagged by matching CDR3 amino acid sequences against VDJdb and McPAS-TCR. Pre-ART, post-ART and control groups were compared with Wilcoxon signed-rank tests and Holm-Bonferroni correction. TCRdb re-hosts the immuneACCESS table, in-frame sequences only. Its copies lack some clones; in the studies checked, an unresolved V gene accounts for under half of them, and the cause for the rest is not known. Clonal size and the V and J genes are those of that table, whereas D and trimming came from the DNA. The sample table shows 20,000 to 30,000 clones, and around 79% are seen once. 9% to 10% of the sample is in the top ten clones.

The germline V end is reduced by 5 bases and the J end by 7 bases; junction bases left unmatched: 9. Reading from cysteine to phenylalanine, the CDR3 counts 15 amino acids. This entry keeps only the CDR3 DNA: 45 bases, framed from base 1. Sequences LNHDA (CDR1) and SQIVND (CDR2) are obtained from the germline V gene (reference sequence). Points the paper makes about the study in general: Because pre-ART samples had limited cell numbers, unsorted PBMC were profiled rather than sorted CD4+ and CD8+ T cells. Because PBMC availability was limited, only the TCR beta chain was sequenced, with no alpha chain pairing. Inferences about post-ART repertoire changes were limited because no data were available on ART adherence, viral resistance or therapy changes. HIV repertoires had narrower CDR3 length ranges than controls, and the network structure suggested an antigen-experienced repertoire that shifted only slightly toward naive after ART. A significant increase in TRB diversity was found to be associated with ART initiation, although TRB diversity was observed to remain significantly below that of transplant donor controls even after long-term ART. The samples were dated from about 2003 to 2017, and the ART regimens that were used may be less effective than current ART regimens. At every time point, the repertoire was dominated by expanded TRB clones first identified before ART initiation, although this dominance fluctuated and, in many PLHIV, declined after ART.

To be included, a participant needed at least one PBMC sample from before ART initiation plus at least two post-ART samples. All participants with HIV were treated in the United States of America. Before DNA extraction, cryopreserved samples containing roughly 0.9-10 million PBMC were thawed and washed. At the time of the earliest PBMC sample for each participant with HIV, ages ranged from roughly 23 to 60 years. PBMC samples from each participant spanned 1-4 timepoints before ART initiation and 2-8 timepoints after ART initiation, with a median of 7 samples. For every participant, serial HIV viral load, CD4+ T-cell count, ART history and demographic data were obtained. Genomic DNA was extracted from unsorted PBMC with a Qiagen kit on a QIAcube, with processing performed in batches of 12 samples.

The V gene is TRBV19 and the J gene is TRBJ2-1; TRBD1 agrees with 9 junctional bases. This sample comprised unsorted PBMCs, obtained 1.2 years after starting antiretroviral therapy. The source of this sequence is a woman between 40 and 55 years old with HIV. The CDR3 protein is CASSPQGGTGNEQFF. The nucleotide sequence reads TGTGCCAGTAGTCCCCAGGGGGGGACAGGGAATGAGCAGTTCTTC.